Below, 3 T cell receptor beta chains from the same sample are listed, as sequenced in a study of T cell changes during pregnancy in multiple sclerosis. Data came from immunoSEQ multiplex PCR; TCRdb stores just in-frame clones and leaves some out. The sample yields some 120,000 clones, 90% to 95% seen once. The sample in question was peripheral blood, obtained before pregnancy. The source of these receptors is a female donor with multiple sclerosis, enrolled in a pregnancy study.

V usage is TRBV30 and J usage is TRBJ2-7, with TRBD1 identical over 9 bases. V was clipped by 2 bases and J by 0 bases; unmatched bases: 5. Germline V gene lookup returns CDR1 GTSNPN and CDR2 SVGIG (reference sequence). The CDR3 length is 15 residues. The CDR3 reads CAWSPGQGSSYEQYF. The CDR3 nucleotides read TGTGCCTGGAGTCCGGGACAGGGAAGCTCCTACGAGCAGTACTTC.

There are a few counts of this clone. This chain links TRBV6-5 with TRBJ2-7; the match to TRBD2 covers 8 bases. V lost 6 bases, J lost 5 bases, and 9 bases stayed unmatched. The CDR3 length is 14 residues. Germline V CDR1 and CDR2: MNHEY, SVGAGI. CDR3 DNA sequence: TGTGCCAGCAGGGAGAGCGGGGGCCCCAACGAGCAGTACTTC. As protein: CASRESGGPNEQYF.

V and J are TRBV5-4 and TRBJ2-7; possibly TRBD1 for D (6 bases). The V end lost 4 bases, the J end lost 1 base, and 21 bases lay between the germline ends. Germline loops: CDR1 SGHNT, CDR2 YYREEE (reference sequence). This CDR3 region has 17 residues. DNA for the CDR3: TGTGCCAGCAGCGGGGGCAGGGGCGCAAGAGGGTCCTACGAGCAGTACTTC. Residues: CASSGGRGARGSYEQYF. Looking up the rest from reference TRBV5-4 and TRBJ2-7 gives the full variable domain: ETGVTQSPTHLIKTRGQQVTLRCSSQSGHNTVSWYQQALGQGPQFIFQYYREEENGRGNFPPRFSGLQFPNYSSELNVNALELDDSALYLCASSGGRGARGSYEQYFGPGTRLTVT.